Shown below are 12 T cell receptor beta chains from a single sample sequenced in a study of Ad26.COV2.S vaccination and SARS-CoV-2 variants. Treatment given: about 20 received Ad26.COV2.S at low or high dose, single or two shots; 5 received placebo; per-sample allocation not given. The samples date from day 63 after the first vaccine or placebo injection. Libraries were prepared by immunoSEQ multiplex PCR; TCRdb keeps only in-frame clonotypes and omits some of them. The data show about 400,000 clones, around 89% seen once. Sequenced here: peripheral blood, sampled in a trial of Ad26.COV2.S vaccine versus placebo. These TCRs come from a person between 18 and 60 years old who received the Ad26.COV2.S COVID-19 vaccine or a placebo.

The chain has TRBV5-1 and TRBJ2-3; 11 bases agree with TRBD1. Germline trimming cut 4 bases from V and 4 bases from J; bases unmatched to any gene: 14. Germline V CDR1 and CDR2: SGHRS, YFSETQ. The CDR3 is 18 residues long. CDR3 in amino acids: CASSLTSGTGGGADTQYF. The CDR3 bases are TGCGCCAGCAGCCTGACGTCCGGGACAGGGGGTGGCGCAGATACGCAGTATTTT.

CDR3 DNA: TGTGCCTGGAGACCTTGGACAGAAGCTTTCTTT. It codes for CAWRPWTEAFF. The V call is TRBV30, the J call TRBJ1-1, with a weak D call TRBD1 (5 bases). The CDR3 contains 11 residues. Germline lookup yields CDR1 GTSNPN and CDR2 SVGIG (reference sequence). V was trimmed by 3 bases and J by 8 bases, leaving 10 bases between them.

The V and J genes are TRBV9 and TRBJ2-7; 8 nucleotides line up with TRBD1. This CDR3 comprises 15 residues. Germline-derived CDR1 and CDR2 are SGDLS and YYNGEE. Unmatched junction bases numbered 6, after V lost 4 bases and J lost 0 bases. The CDR3 here is CASSPGTGFSYEQYF. The CDR3 DNA reads TGTGCCAGCAGCCCCGGGACAGGCTTCTCCTACGAGCAGTACTTC.

This chain links TRBV4-1 with TRBJ1-5, with D perhaps TRBD1 (6 bases). V gave up 3 bases and J gave up 0 bases, with 9 bases separating them. The length of the CDR3 is 15 residues. The germline V gene encodes CDR1 MGHRA and CDR2 YSYEKL. The DNA for the CDR3 is TGCGCCAGCAGCCATCTGGACAGTAGCAATCAGCCCCAGCATTTT. This sequence encodes CASSHLDSSNQPQHF.

The chain uses TRBV5-5 and TRBJ1-3; D ambiguous. The length of the CDR3 is 16 residues. From germline, CDR1 is SGHKS and CDR2 YYEKEE (reference sequence). Deletions cut 1 base from V and 0 bases from J, with 11 bases between. The DNA for the CDR3 is TGTGCCAGCAGCTTGACAGTCCGCAGCTCTGGAAACACCATATATTTT. The encoded protein is CASSLTVRSSGNTIYF.

This sequence joins TRBV4-3 and TRBJ2-1; 10 bases map to TRBD1. Unmatched junction bases numbered 7, after V lost 1 base and J lost 7 bases. The germline gives CDR1 LGHNA, CDR2 YSLEER. CDR3 length equals 16 residues. The CDR3 protein is CASSQVPGQGENEQFF. The CDR3 bases are TGCGCCAGCAGCCAAGTACCCGGACAGGGGGAGAATGAGCAGTTCTTC.

In regard to this clone: The sample carries other DNA sequences with the same CDR3. The V call is TRBV19, the J call TRBJ2-7; 9 bases fit TRBD1. CDR1 and CDR2 (germline): LNHDA, SQIVND (reference sequence). This CDR3 has 13 amino acids. V was clipped by 6 bases and J by 2 bases; unmatched bases: 2. Written as DNA, the CDR3 is TGTGCCAGTAGGGACAGGGGCGCCTACGAGCAGTACTTC. This gives the protein CASRDRGAYEQYF.

This clone appeared once. This chain links TRBV27 with TRBJ2-2; perhaps TRBD1 as D (6 bases). The J call may be mistaken, given a closer DNA end match to TRBJ1-3. Germline-derived CDR1 and CDR2 are MNHEY and SMNVEV (reference sequence). The length of the CDR3 is 13 residues. CDR3 coding DNA: TGTGCCAGCGGGCAGGGGTATGGAAACACCATATATTTT. Translation: CASGQGYGNTIYF.

This clone was seen only once. The chain links TRBV2 to TRBJ1-4, with D unclear. CDR3 length: 13 residues. Deletions cut 3 bases from V and 5 bases from J, with 7 bases between. The germline V gene has CDR1 SNHLY and CDR2 FYNNEI. DNA for the CDR3: TGTGCCAGCAGTGATGTGGGGAATGAAAAACTGTTTTTT. This codes for CASSDVGNEKLFF.

The V call is TRBV7-2, the J call TRBJ2-7; D is undetermined. This CDR3 spans 15 amino acids. Germline V gives CDR1 SGHTA, CDR2 FQGNSA. Trimming removed 1 base at V and 5 bases at J, with 15 bases between. CDR3 coding DNA: TGTGCCAGCAGCTTAGTTCAGGATGCCGTGAACGAGCAGTACTTC. The encoded protein is CASSLVQDAVNEQYF.

The CDR3 DNA reads TGTGCCAGCAGCCAAGATCCAGGATCTCAGGGGGGTGGCTATGGCTACACCTTC. Translated, it gives CASSQDPGSQGGGYGYTF. The J gene is TRBJ1-2, the V gene TRBV14; the match to TRBD1 covers 7 bases. V shed 0 bases, J shed 4 bases, and the junction held 14 bases outside the gene matches. CDR3 length: 18 amino acids. Germline V gene lookup returns CDR1 SGHDN and CDR2 FVKESK.

The chain uses TRBV5-5 and TRBJ2-1; 11 nucleotides agree with TRBD1. V trimming: 0 bases; J trimming: 15 bases; junction bases outside the gene matches: 14. Germline V CDR1 and CDR2: SGHKS, YYEKEE (reference sequence). The CDR3 contains 16 residues. The CDR3 reads CASSLAGTGGPPIRFF. Here the CDR3 DNA reads TGTGCCAGCAGCTTGGCCGGGACAGGGGGTCCCCCAATACGGTTCTTC. Drawing the rest from reference TRBV5-5 and TRBJ2-1, the complete variable domain is DAGVTQSPTHLIKTRGQQVTLRCSPISGHKSVSWYQQVLGQGPQFIFQYYEKEERGRGNFPDRFSARQFPNYSSELNVNALLLGDSALYLCASSLAGTGGPPIRFFGPGTRLTVL.